These T cell receptor beta chains were read from a single sample in a study of blood T cell repertoires in COVID-19. Some clones are missing from TCRdb's copy, which holds only in-frame ones; the method was immunoSEQ multiplex PCR. Of more than 300,000 clones in the sample, 65% to 90% were seen once. The sequencing input was PBMCs or T cells enriched from blood (not recorded which). The receptors originated from a woman under 30 who had recovered from COVID-19. The CDR3 runs from the conserved cysteine through the conserved F or W. D genes are given only for firm matches. Clone size is not always given. Where it is, it says once, few, many or a class for expanded clones.

TRBJ2-7	TRBV30	TRBD1	-	CAWSVRQGSYEQYF	TGTGCCTGGAGTGTACGACAGGGCTCCTACGAGCAGTACTTC
TRBJ1-1	TRBV5-1	TRBD1	once	CASSLEGQRNTEAFF	TGCGCCAGCAGCTTGGAGGGACAGCGGAACACTGAAGCTTTCTTT
TRBJ1-1	TRBV27	-	-	CASSSARVVNTEAFF	TGTGCCAGCAGCTCGGCCAGGGTCGTCAACACTGAAGCTTTCTTT
TRBJ1-4	TRBV18	-	-	CASMQGSTNEKLFF	TGTGCCAGTATGCAGGGATCGACTAATGAAAAACTGTTTTTT
TRBJ2-1	TRBV7-2	TRBD2	-	CASSRGLPTYNEQFF	TGTGCCAGCAGCCGGGGACTACCTACCTACAATGAGCAGTTCTTC
TRBJ1-5	TRBV2	TRBD1	-	CASSRKRQGDQPQHF	TGTGCCAGCAGTCGAAAACGACAGGGGGACCAGCCCCAGCATTTT
TRBJ2-7	TRBV27	TRBD2	-	CASNPSGRWNEQYF	TGTGCCAGCAATCCTAGCGGGAGATGGAACGAGCAGTACTTC
TRBJ1-1	TRBV6-1	TRBD1	-	CASSETGTAEAFF	TGTGCCAGCAGTGAAACCGGGACAGCTGAAGCTTTCTTT
TRBJ1-1	TRBV4-1	-	-	CASSQQGWGTEAFF	TGCGCCAGCAGCCAACAGGGTTGGGGCACTGAAGCTTTCTTT
TRBJ2-1	TRBV10-3	TRBD2	-	CAIRDGTSGINEQFF	TGTGCCATCAGAGACGGGACTAGCGGGATAAATGAGCAGTTCTTC
TRBJ1-1	TRBV6-6	TRBD1	-	CASRRDSPEAFF	TGTGCCAGCAGACGGGACAGCCCCGAAGCTTTCTTT
TRBJ1-1	TRBV19	TRBD1	-	CASRAATGTGRTEAFF	TGTGCCAGTAGAGCTGCCACGGGGACAGGGAGAACTGAAGCTTTCTTT
TRBJ2-1	TRBV18	TRBD1	-	CASSPTGQGQNEQFF	TGTGCCAGCTCACCAACGGGACAGGGTCAGAATGAGCAGTTCTTC
TRBJ2-1	TRBV24-1	TRBD2	-	CATSGLLGLAGGSSYNEQFF	TGTGCCACCAGTGGTCTCCTGGGACTAGCGGGAGGAAGCTCCTACAATGAGCAGTTCTTC
TRBJ2-5	TRBV15	-	-	CATSREGQSGETQYF	TGTGCCACCAGCAGAGAGGGACAGAGCGGGGAGACCCAGTACTTC
TRBJ2-6	TRBV19	TRBD1	few	CASTRTGTTGANVLTF	TGTGCCAGTACCCGGACAGGAACGACCGGGGCCAACGTCCTGACTTTC
TRBJ1-2	TRBV7-9	-	-	CASSPPGNRNYGYTF	TGTGCCAGCAGCCCGCCGGGGAATCGTAACTATGGCTACACCTTC
TRBJ2-4	TRBV5-4	TRBD2	-	CASSLEGPAGNIQYF	TGTGCCAGCAGCTTGGAGGGTCCAGCGGGGAACATTCAGTACTTC
TRBJ1-1	TRBV30	-	-	CAWSYSTEAFF	TGTGCCTGGAGCTATTCTACTGAAGCTTTCTTT
TRBJ1-2	TRBV19	TRBD1	once	CASREDREHGYTF	TGTGCCAGTAGAGAGGACAGGGAACATGGCTACACCTTC
TRBJ1-2	TRBV11-2	-	-	CASSLTTGRGYTF	TGTGCCAGCAGCTTAACCACAGGTAGAGGCTACACCTTC
TRBJ2-3	TRBV19	TRBD1	-	CASRPGQDTDTQYF	TGTGCCAGTAGGCCGGGACAGGACACAGATACGCAGTATTTT
TRBJ1-1	TRBV10-1	TRBD1	-	CASSQGQGYEAFF	TGCGCCAGCAGCCAGGGACAGGGGTATGAAGCTTTCTTT
TRBJ1-1	TRBV30	TRBD1	-	CAWSVHRGQVAFF	TGTGCCTGGAGTGTACACAGGGGCCAAGTCGCTTTCTTT
TRBJ1-5	TRBV5-8	-	-	CASSLWGPNQPQHF	TGTGCCAGCAGCTTGTGGGGGCCCAATCAGCCCCAGCATTTT
TRBJ1-5	TRBV6-5	TRBD1	-	CASSLGTGDGQPQHF	TGTGCCAGCAGTCTTGGGACAGGGGACGGTCAGCCCCAGCATTTT
TRBJ2-1	TRBV10-1	-	-	CASSVSQLSNEQFF	TGCGCCAGCAGTGTGTCCCAACTTAGCAATGAGCAGTTCTTC
TRBJ2-2	TRBV19	-	once	CASGFRTGELFF	TGTGCCAGCGGTTTTCGGACCGGGGAGCTGTTTTTT
TRBJ1-2	TRBV7-8	-	-	CASSLQRPTGRGYGYTF	TGTGCCAGCAGCCTACAGAGGCCTACAGGGAGAGGCTATGGCTACACCTTC
TRBJ2-2	TRBV27	TRBD2	-	CASSPTSGRTGELFF	TGTGCCAGCAGTCCAACTAGCGGGAGGACCGGGGAGCTGTTTTTT
TRBJ2-6	TRBV2	TRBD1	-	CASSEEGASSGANVLTF	TGTGCCAGCAGTGAAGAGGGGGCCAGCTCTGGGGCCAACGTCCTGACTTTC
TRBJ2-1	TRBV5-1	-	once	CASTPGTVSYNEQFF	TGCGCCAGCACTCCGGGAACAGTCTCCTACAATGAGCAGTTCTTC
TRBJ1-3	TRBV9	TRBD1	-	CASSSRGLKGNTIYF	TGTGCCAGCAGTTCGAGGGGGCTTAAGGGAAACACCATATATTTT
TRBJ2-1	TRBV5-8	TRBD2	-	CASSLWLAGGSEQFF	TGTGCCAGCAGCTTGTGGCTAGCGGGAGGAAGTGAGCAGTTCTTC
TRBJ2-7	TRBV2	TRBD1	-	CASTTGGTSSEQYF	TGTGCCAGCACCACAGGGGGCACTTCTAGTGAGCAGTACTTC
TRBJ2-7	TRBV18	-	-	CASSLSYEQYF	TGTGCCAGCTCCCTCAGCTACGAGCAGTACTTC
TRBJ2-2	TRBV18	TRBD1	-	CASSPWTGKSAGELFF	TGTGCCAGCTCCCCCTGGACAGGGAAGAGTGCCGGGGAGCTGTTTTTT
TRBJ1-1	TRBV2	-	-	CASSERGYGTEAFF	TGTGCCAGCAGTGAAAGAGGGTACGGCACTGAAGCTTTCTTT
TRBJ2-7	TRBV28	TRBD1	-	CASSFPDRGGEQYF	TGTGCCAGCAGTTTCCCCGACAGGGGTGGAGAGCAGTACTTC
TRBJ2-7	TRBV12-3/TRBV12-4	-	-	CASSLWGRYEQYF	TGTGCCAGCAGTTTATGGGGGCGGTACGAGCAGTACTTC